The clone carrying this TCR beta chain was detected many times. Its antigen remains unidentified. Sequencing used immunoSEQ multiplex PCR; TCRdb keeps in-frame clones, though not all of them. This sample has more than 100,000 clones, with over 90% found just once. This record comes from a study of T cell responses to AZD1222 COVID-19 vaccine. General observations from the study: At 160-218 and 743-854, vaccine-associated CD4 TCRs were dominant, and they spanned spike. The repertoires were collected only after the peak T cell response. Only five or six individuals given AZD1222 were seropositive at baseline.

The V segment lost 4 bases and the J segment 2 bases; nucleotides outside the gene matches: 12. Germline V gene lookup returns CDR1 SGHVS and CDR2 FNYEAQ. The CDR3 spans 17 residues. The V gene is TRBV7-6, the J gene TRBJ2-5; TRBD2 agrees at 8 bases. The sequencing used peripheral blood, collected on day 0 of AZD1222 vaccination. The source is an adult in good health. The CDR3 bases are TGTGCCAGCAGCTCAATTCCGGGACTAGTGGTACAAGAGACCCAGTACTTC. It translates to CASSSIPGLVVQETQYF.